Below, one T cell receptor (beta chain) is given with its context. This specimen belongs to a study of CD8 T cells in Susac syndrome. Random hexamers primed reverse transcription of about 0.45 to 1 ug RNA. TCRdb itself ran the immunoSEQ multiplex PCR reads through MiXCR, one entry per CDR3 protein. The sample has some 160,000 distinct CDR3 sequences; around 96% are singletons. Germline V lookup: CDR1 SGHRS, CDR2 YFSETQ. J lost 2 bases, V lost 7 bases, and 3 bases had no gene match. The CDR3 has 14 amino acids. The chain has TRBV5-1 and TRBJ2-1, with 10 positions matching TRBD1. This receptor was obtained from a human donor with multiple sclerosis. Sequencing input: CD8+ T cells from PBMCs. This chain's CDR3 is CASGDRGPYNEQFF. The DNA of the CDR3 is TGCGCCAGCGGAGACAGGGGGCCCTACAATGAGCAGTTCTTC. Together with reference TRBV5-1 and TRBJ2-1, the CDR3 gives the full variable domain: KAGVTQTPRYLIKTRGQQVTLSCSPISGHRSVSWYQQTPGQGLQFLFEYFSETQRNKGNFPGRFSGRQFSNSRSEMNVSTLELGDSALYLCASGDRGPYNEQFFGPGTRLTVL.